These T cell receptor beta chains were read from a single sample in a study of T cells after somatic rescue of genetic block. The method was immunoSEQ multiplex PCR; TCRdb's version includes in-frame clones alone and lacks a portion of them. This table holds more than 12,000 clones, around 71% found once. Sequenced: peripheral blood mononuclear cells (PBMCs). Every receptor here comes from a boy between 10 and 17 years old. Both conserved end residues are part of each CDR3. Fields, in order: D gene, J gene, V gene, CDR3 protein. The D gene is left open where the match is weak.

NA | TRBJ1-5 | TRBV7-9 | CASSLDGPWGPQHF
NA | TRBJ2-3 | TRBV14 | CASSQDLQTDTQYF
TRBD1 | TRBJ2-5 | TRBV4-1 | CASSQATGDQETQYF
NA | TRBJ2-5 | TRBV18 | CASSPRTQETQYF
NA | TRBJ2-3 | TRBV15 | CATSRGRELTDTQYF
TRBD1 | TRBJ2-3 | TRBV19 | CASSRGRGRRTDTQYF
NA | TRBJ2-5 | TRBV5-4 | CASSHQGYRVQETQYF
NA | TRBJ2-3 | TRBV5-1 | CASSLDWNTDTQYF
NA | TRBJ2-7 | TRBV18 | CASSPPGAGGYEQYF
NA | TRBJ2-2 | TRBV27 | CASSARRFTGELFF
TRBD1 | TRBJ1-1 | TRBV6-1 | CASSHRGNTEAFF